The clone carrying this T cell receptor (beta chain) was detected only a few times. Original processing notes: With a range of about 20,000 to 690,600, the median per sample was roughly 91,000 TCRs. Each CDR3 protein is one row after TCRdb ran MiXCR on the RACE reads. The V and J calls follow TCRdb's processing rather than the paper's. The data contain roughly 48,000 distinct CDR3 sequences, about 4.8% of them singletons. The source of the sample is a study of human T cells and chemical hapten exposure. At the level of the study: Slight volume differences across pooled libraries mainly accounted for varying per-sample TCR yields.

Time point here: healthy volunteer bleed at 2 weeks. Total RNA was extracted from unfractionated whole blood. This sequence originates from a human donor in good health. Some clones in this sample may be carry-over from other donors' samples. Source material: whole blood.

CDR3 region: CASSLEGGRNYGYTF. The CDR3 DNA reads as TGTGCCAGCAGCTTAGAAGGGGGAAGGAACTATGGCTACACCTTC. The rearrangement links TRBV11-2 to TRBJ1-2, with a possible D match to TRBD1 (6 bases). The germline V gene encodes CDR1 SGHAT and CDR2 FQNNGV. Deletions cut 0 bases from V and 2 bases from J, with 10 bases between. This CDR3 contains 15 residues. Combining the CDR3 with reference TRBV11-2 and TRBJ1-2 gives the whole variable domain EAGVAQSPRYKIIEKRQSVAFWCNPISGHATLYWYQQILGQGPKLLIQFQNNGVVDDSQLPKDRFSAERLKGVDSTLKIQPAKLEDSAVYLCASSLEGGRNYGYTFGSGTRLTVV.